In this sample, the clone carrying this T cell receptor beta chain turned up a few times. Deletions cut 5 bases from V and 2 bases from J, with 18 bases between. This CDR3 contains 16 residues. The germline CDR1 and CDR2 sequences are MNHEY and SVGAGI. This specimen belongs to a study of blood T cell repertoires in COVID-19. Followed over time, Seattle patients had been enrolled while infection was active. Per the original methods: Estimates of nucleated cell counts were drawn from the amplification of reference gene primers. Clones were sequenced by immunoSEQ multiplex PCR, and TCRdb holds only the in-frame ones, with some missing. The V and J calls and the clone size are those of that table, but D and trimming were determined from the DNA. The data contain roughly 410,000 clones, around 87% of them singletons.

The chain carries TRBV6-5 and TRBJ1-2; TRBD1 might be the D (6 bases). Specimen: peripheral blood. The sequence came from an older woman with COVID-19, enrolled during active disease. The CDR3 region has the DNA TGTGCCAGCAGTAACTTAACCGGGACACCGAACTATGGCTACACCTTC. Translated: CASSNLTGTPNYGYTF.